The 30 T cell receptor beta chains presented below share a single source sample, sequenced in a study of blood T cells in healthy people across ages. A sample-barcoded 5' primer and a J-beta primer mix were used in a second PCR of roughly 7 to 11 cycles. Each CDR3 protein is one row after TCRdb ran MiXCR on the 5' RACE reads. The sample includes about 680,000 distinct CDR3 sequences, 45% to 50% seen only once; the top ten take 30% to 40%. The sample was blood. These receptors were taken from a woman aged 60 to 75 in good health.

This clonotype was recorded a few times. The CDR3: CSVGTSGSAYNEQFF. The CDR3 nucleotides read TGCAGCGTCGGGACTAGCGGGAGCGCCTACAATGAGCAGTTCTTC. J is TRBJ2-1 and V is TRBV29-1, with 14 nucleotides matching TRBD2. Germline trimming cut 6 bases from V and 2 bases from J; bases unmatched to any gene: 3. CDR1 SQVTM and CDR2 ANQGSEA come from the germline V gene. The CDR3 is 15 amino acids.

The chain has TRBV6-1 and TRBJ2-4; TRBD2 is a possible D gene (6 bases). The CDR3 is 16 amino acids. Trimming shortened V by 1 base and J by 3 bases, and 13 bases separated the two germline ends. Per the germline V gene, CDR1 is MNHNS and CDR2 is SASEGT. CDR3 sequence reads: CASSEGGVVRKNIQYF. The CDR3, as DNA: TGTGCCAGCAGTGAAGGGGGGGTAGTGCGCAAAAACATTCAGTACTTC.

This clonotype was detected a few times. V is TRBV4-3 and J is TRBJ2-3, with D perhaps being TRBD1 or TRBD2 (5 bases each). V was shortened by 2 bases and J by 2 bases, with 11 bases between the two germline ends. Germline V lookup: CDR1 LGHNA, CDR2 YSLEER. This CDR3 is 15 amino acids long. The CDR3 region has the DNA TGCGCCAGCAGCCAATCCGGGACGGACACAGATACGCAGTATTTT. Its translation: CASSQSGTDTDTQYF.

The chain uses TRBV24-1 and TRBJ2-1; D is possibly TRBD2 (6 bases). Germline V gives CDR1 KGHDR, CDR2 SFDVKD. This CDR3 is built from 16 residues. Trimming shortened V by 3 bases and J by 0 bases, and 11 bases separated the two germline ends. The CDR3 loop reads CATSDPSDSSYNEQFF. CDR3 nucleotide sequence: TGTGCCACCAGTGATCCTAGCGATAGCTCCTACAATGAGCAGTTCTTC.

The CDR3 here is CSARDHGTSGRAVHEQYF. CDR3 DNA sequence: TGCAGTGCTAGAGATCACGGGACTAGCGGGAGGGCTGTCCACGAGCAGTACTTC. The chain uses TRBV20-1 and TRBJ2-7; 16 bases fit TRBD2. Germline-derived CDR1 and CDR2 are DFQATT and SNEGSKA (reference sequence). The CDR3 is 18 amino acids. Unmatched junction bases numbered 10, after V lost 0 bases and J lost 5 bases.

This clonotype was counted a few times. The chain joins TRBV20-1 to TRBJ2-5; TRBD2 matches 7 bases. Trimming took 5 bases from V and 5 from J; bases not matched to a gene: 14. Germline values: CDR1 DFQATT, CDR2 SNEGSKA (reference sequence). CDR3 size: 15 residues. The CDR3, as DNA: TGCAGTGCTCCCCCTCGGGGGAGGGCCCGGGAGACCCAGTACTTC. This codes for CSAPPRGRARETQYF.

This clonotype has just a few counts. The chain combines TRBV12-3 or TRBV12-4 with TRBJ2-5, with TRBD1 matching 7 bases. The CDR3 has 14 amino acids. V shed 1 base and J 5 bases; nucleotides not matched to a gene: 4. The CDR3 reads CASSLDRGVETQYF. Here the CDR3 DNA reads TGTGCCAGCAGTTTAGACAGGGGTGTGGAGACCCAGTACTTC.

The J gene is TRBJ2-1, the V gene TRBV28; no definite D call. This CDR3 spans 15 amino acids. V lost 1 base to trimming and J lost 0 bases, with 7 bases between them. The V gene's germline CDR1 is MDHEN and CDR2 SYDVKM. CDR3 region: CASSLSPSSYNEQFF. CDR3 DNA sequence: TGTGCCAGCAGTTTATCCCCGAGCTCCTACAATGAGCAGTTCTTC.

The J gene is TRBJ2-1, the V gene TRBV9; D is perhaps TRBD1 (5 bases). The assigned J gene may be wrong: the sequence end matches TRBJ2-7 better. Germline V gene lookup returns CDR1 SGDLS and CDR2 YYNGEE. The length of the CDR3 is 17 residues. In DNA, the CDR3 is TGTGCCAGCAGCCAACCTACCGACAGCAGCCCGAACAATGAGCAGTACTTC. This codes for CASSQPTDSSPNNEQYF.

This clonotype appeared a few times. The V gene is TRBV21-1, the J gene TRBJ2-5; the table's D call of TRBD2 was not tested on the DNA. TRBV21-1 is a documented pseudogene. The CDR3 covers 18 residues. CDR3 protein: CASSKARSRLAGRETQYF. The CDR3 nucleotides read TGTGCCAGCAGCAAAGCAAGGTCCAGGCTAGCGGGACGAGAGACCCAGTACTTC.

This clonotype has just one count. The rearrangement uses TRBV6-6 and TRBJ2-7, with D possibly TRBD1 on 5 matching bases. The DNA end is a closer match to TRBJ2-5, so the J assignment may be wrong. The CDR3 length is 13 residues. CDR1 MNHNY and CDR2 SVGAGI come from the germline V gene (reference sequence). CDR3 in amino acids: CASSGQVGETQYF. The CDR3 DNA is TGTGCCAGCAGCGGACAAGTAGGGGAGACCCAGTACTTC.

CDR3 nucleotide sequence: TGTGCCAGCAGCGCGGGACAGGGATCAAGGGAGACCCAGTACTTC. The encoded protein is CASSAGQGSRETQYF. The gene calls are TRBV7-6 and TRBJ2-5, with 9 bases matching TRBD1. Trimming took 5 bases from V and 5 from J; bases not matched to a gene: 9. Germline CDR1 is SGHVS and CDR2 is FNYEAQ. The CDR3 length is 15 residues. The whole variable domain, filled in from reference TRBV7-6 and TRBJ2-5, reads GAGVSQSPRYKVTKRGQDVALRCDPISGHVSLYWYRQALGQGPEFLTYFNYEAQQDKSGLPNDRFSAERPEGSISTLTIQRTEQRDSAMYRCASSAGQGSRETQYFGPGTRLLVL.

The chain is built from TRBV9 and TRBJ2-3; TRBD2 matches at 8 bases. Looked up from germline, CDR1 is SGDLS and CDR2 is YYNGEE. The CDR3 loop spans 16 amino acids. Trimming at V came to 6 bases and at J to 4 bases, leaving 13 bases not matched to a gene. The CDR3 region has the DNA TGTGCCAGCACCCGTTCCGGGAGGGCCGGAGCAGATACGCAGTATTTT. Residues: CASTRSGRAGADTQYF.

A few counts support this clonotype. V gene TRBV9 combines with J gene TRBJ2-3; D gene unclear. This CDR3 spans 12 amino acids. The V end lost 0 bases, the J end lost 5 bases, and 4 bases lay between the germline ends. Per germline, CDR1 SGDLS and CDR2 YYNGEE. The CDR3 DNA follows: TGTGCCAGCAGCGTAGCTGGAGATACGCAGTATTTT. It yields the protein CASSVAGDTQYF.

This rearrangement joins TRBV7-2 to TRBJ1-1; tentative D call: TRBD1 (6 bases). The CDR3 sequence is 13 residues long. V was cut by 5 bases and J by 8 bases, with 15 bases left in between. Germline V CDR1 and CDR2: SGHTA, FQGNSA. The CDR3 sequence is CASSVVQGTEAFF. CDR3 bases: TGTGCCAGCAGCGTAGTTCAGGGGACGGAAGCTTTCTTT.

This clonotype was seen once. V and J are TRBV12-3 or TRBV12-4 and TRBJ2-5; 7 bases are shared with TRBD1. The J call is uncertain, as TRBJ2-7 better fits the DNA end. This CDR3 has 13 residues. CDR3 protein: CASSPTGVGEQYF. The CDR3 nucleotides are TGTGCCAGCAGCCCCACAGGGGTCGGCGAGCAGTACTTC.

There are a few counts of this clonotype. The chain is built from TRBV5-6 and TRBJ2-3, with D maybe TRBD2 (8 bases). V lost 5 bases, J lost 11 bases, and 21 bases lay in between. Per the germline V gene, CDR1 is SGHDT and CDR2 is YYEEEE. The CDR3 runs to 14 residues. The chain's CDR3 is CASSYRGVGTRQYF. CDR3 coding DNA: TGTGCCAGCAGTTACAGGGGAGTCGGGACTAGGCAGTATTTT. Based on the CDR3 plus reference TRBV5-6 and TRBJ2-3, the full variable domain is DAGVTQSPTHLIKTRGQQVTLRCSPKSGHDTVSWYQQALGQGPQFIFQYYEEEERQRGNFPDRFSGHQFPNYSSELNVNALLLGDSALYLCASSYRGVGTRQYFGPGTRLTVL.

The rearrangement uses TRBV6-2 or TRBV6-3 and TRBJ2-4, with 11 positions matching TRBD2. TRBJ2-7 explains the end of the DNA better; the J call may be wrong. The CDR3 loop spans 15 amino acids. CDR1 and CDR2 from the germline V gene are MNHEY and SVGEGT. The CDR3 region is CASSYQLAGEYEQYF. CDR3 bases: TGTGCCAGCAGTTACCAACTAGCGGGAGAGTACGAGCAGTACTTC.

This clonotype was seen a single time. The chain is built from TRBV18 and TRBJ2-7; TRBD1 aligns across 9 bases. The CDR3 spans 15 residues. Germline loops: CDR1 KGHSH, CDR2 LQKENI. The ends lost 1 base at V and 2 bases at J; junction bases unmatched: 3. CDR3 coding DNA: TGTGCCAGCTCACCACGGGGACAGGGAGCCTACGAGCAGTACTTC. Its protein product is CASSPRGQGAYEQYF.

Many counts were recorded for this clonotype. V and J are TRBV29-1 and TRBJ2-3; 11 nucleotides align to TRBD2. Losses at the gene ends were 4 bases for V and 3 bases for J; bases not matched to a gene: 9. Germline lookup yields CDR1 SQVTM and CDR2 ANQGSEA. The CDR3 covers 16 residues. The CDR3 DNA follows: TGCAGCGTTGTTCGTCTGGGACTAGCGGAGACAGATACGCAGTATTTT. Translation gives CSVVRLGLAETDTQYF.

The chain has TRBV27 and TRBJ1-5; possibly TRBD1 for D (5 bases). Trimming removed 6 bases at V and 1 base at J, with 13 bases between. The CDR3 has 15 residues. CDR1 and CDR2 from the germline V gene are MNHEY and SMNVEV (reference sequence). The CDR3 spells CASRGDVRSNQPQHF. The CDR3 DNA is TGTGCCAGCAGGGGGGACGTACGGAGCAATCAGCCCCAGCATTTT.

This clonotype has more than one count but fewer than ten. As DNA, the CDR3 is TGCAGCGTTATTATTGGACTAGCAAACTACGAGCAGTACTTC. Its translation is CSVIIGLANYEQYF. The chain uses TRBV29-1 and TRBJ2-7, with 8 bases identical to TRBD2. The CDR3 sequence is 14 residues long. V shed 5 bases and J 3 bases; nucleotides not matched to a gene: 9. The germline CDR1 and CDR2 sequences are SQVTM and ANQGSEA.

The rearrangement uses TRBV7-2 and TRBJ2-6; D is ambiguous. The CDR3 sequence is 13 residues long. The V end was cut by 8 bases, the J end by 1 base, with 6 bases between. CDR1 and CDR2 from the germline V gene are SGHTA and FQGNSA. CDR3 coding DNA: TGTGCCAGCCTTCCTTCTGGGGCCAACGTCCTGACTTTC. Translating gives CASLPSGANVLTF.

The chain couples TRBV28 to TRBJ2-7, with 12 positions matching TRBD2. The CDR3 covers 14 residues. The V segment lost 7 bases and the J segment 5 bases; nucleotides outside the gene matches: 6. CDR1 is MDHEN, CDR2 SYDVKM, per germline. CDR3 in amino acids: CASIPSGRADEQYF. CDR3 sequence (DNA): TGTGCCAGCATCCCTAGCGGGAGGGCCGACGAGCAGTACTTC. The whole variable domain, remainder taken from reference TRBV28 and TRBJ2-7, is DVKVTQSSRYLVKRTGEKVFLECVQDMDHENMFWYRQDPGLGLRLIYFSYDVKMKEKGDIPEGYSVSREKKERFSLILESASTNQTSMYLCASIPSGRADEQYFGPGTRLTVT.

J is TRBJ1-1 and V is TRBV20-1, with D possibly TRBD1 on 6 matching bases. Germline V gives CDR1 DFQATT, CDR2 SNEGSKA (reference sequence). Trimming shortened V by 3 bases and J by 5 bases, and 10 bases separated the two germline ends. There are 12 residues in the CDR3. The chain's CDR3 is CSASWQGTEAFF. CDR3 DNA: TGCAGTGCTAGTTGGCAGGGGACTGAAGCTTTCTTT.

The V call is TRBV6-5, the J call TRBJ1-1; D uncertain. This CDR3 is 12 amino acids long. Trimming pared 4 bases from V and 9 bases from J, leaving 12 bases between. CDR1 MNHEY and CDR2 SVGAGI come from the germline V gene. Written as DNA, the CDR3 is TGTGCCAGCAGTTCCGGTAGACGGCAAGCTTTCTTT. Translation: CASSSGRRQAFF.

The genes are TRBV21-1 and TRBJ2-7. TRBV21-1 is tagged as a pseudogene. The CDR3 loop spans 17 amino acids. CDR3 sequence reads: CASSKAFSRQGVHKQYF. The CDR3 DNA is TGTGCCAGCAGCAAAGCGTTTTCGAGACAGGGGGTCCACAAGCAGTACTTC.

Worth noting for this clonotype: A much larger clone is a single base away; this may be a read error. This chain links TRBV2 with TRBJ2-3; D is unclear. The V gene lost 8 bases and the J gene lost 13 bases, with 19 bases spanning the gap. This CDR3 comprises 12 residues. Germline assignment: CDR1 SNHLY and CDR2 FYNNEI. The CDR3 sequence: CASGPSGRKEYF. CDR3 bases: TGTGCCAGCGGTCCTTCCGGGCGGAAAGAGTATTTT. Full variable domain (outside the CDR3, taken from reference TRBV2 and TRBJ2-3): EPEVTQTPSHQVTQMGQEVILRCVPISNHLYFYWYRQILGQKVEFLVSFYNNEISEKSEIFDDQFSVERPDGSNFTLKIRSTKLEDSAMYFCASGPSGRKEYFGPGTRLTVL.

The V call is TRBV7-9, the J call TRBJ1-2, with a possible D match to TRBD1 (6 bases). There are 15 residues in the CDR3. V was pared by 1 base and J by 6 bases, with 15 bases between. Germline CDR1 SEHNR, CDR2 FQNEAQ (reference sequence). CDR3 nucleotides: TGTGCCAGCAGCTTAGTGGGGGGCTCCACCGATGGCTACACCTTC. Translation gives CASSLVGGSTDGYTF. Supplemented by reference TRBV7-9 and TRBJ1-2, the full variable domain reads DTGVSQNPRHKITKRGQNVTFRCDPISEHNRLYWYRQTLGQGPEFLTYFQNEAQLEKSRLLSDRFSAERPKGSFSTLEIQRTEQGDSAMYLCASSLVGGSTDGYTFGSGTRLTVV.

The chain combines TRBV7-2 with TRBJ2-3; possible D gene TRBD2, 6 bases. The CDR3 extends over 14 amino acids. The germline V gene encodes CDR1 SGHTA and CDR2 FQGNSA. Trimming removed 5 bases at V and 2 bases at J, with 11 bases between. CDR3 region: CASSDTSHTDTQYF. DNA of the CDR3: TGTGCCAGCAGCGACACTAGCCACACAGATACGCAGTATTTT.